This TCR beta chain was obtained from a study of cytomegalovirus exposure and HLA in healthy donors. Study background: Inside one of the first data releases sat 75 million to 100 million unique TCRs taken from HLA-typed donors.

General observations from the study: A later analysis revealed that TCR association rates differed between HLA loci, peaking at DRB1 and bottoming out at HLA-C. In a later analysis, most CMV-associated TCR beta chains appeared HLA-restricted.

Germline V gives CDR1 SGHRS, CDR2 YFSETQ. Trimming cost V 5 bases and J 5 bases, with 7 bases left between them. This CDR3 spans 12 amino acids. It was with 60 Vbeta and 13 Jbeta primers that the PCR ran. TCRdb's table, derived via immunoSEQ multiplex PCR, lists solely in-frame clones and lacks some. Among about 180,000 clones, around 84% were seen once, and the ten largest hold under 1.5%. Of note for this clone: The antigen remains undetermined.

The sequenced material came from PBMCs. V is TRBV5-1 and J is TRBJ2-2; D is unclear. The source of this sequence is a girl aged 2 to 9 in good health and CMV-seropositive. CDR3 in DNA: TGCGCCAGCAGGTTCGAGACCGGGGAGCTGTTTTTT. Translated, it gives CASRFETGELFF.